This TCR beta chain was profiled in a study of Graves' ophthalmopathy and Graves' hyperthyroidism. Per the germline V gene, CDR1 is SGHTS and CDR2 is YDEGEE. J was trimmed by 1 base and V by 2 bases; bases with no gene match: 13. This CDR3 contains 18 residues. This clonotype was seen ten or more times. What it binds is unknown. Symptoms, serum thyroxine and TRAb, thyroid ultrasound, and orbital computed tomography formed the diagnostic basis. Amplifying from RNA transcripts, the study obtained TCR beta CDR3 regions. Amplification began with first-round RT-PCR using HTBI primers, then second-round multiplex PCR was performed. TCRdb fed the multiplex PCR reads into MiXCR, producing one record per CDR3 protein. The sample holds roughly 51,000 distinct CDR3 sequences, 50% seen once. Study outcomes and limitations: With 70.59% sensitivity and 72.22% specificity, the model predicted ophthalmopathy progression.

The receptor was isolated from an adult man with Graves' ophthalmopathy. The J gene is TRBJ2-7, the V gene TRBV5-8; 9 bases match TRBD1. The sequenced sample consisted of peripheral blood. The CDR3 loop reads CASSLASFWGQGSYEQYF. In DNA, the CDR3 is TGTGCCAGCAGCTTAGCCAGTTTTTGGGGACAGGGATCCTACGAGCAGTACTTC.